One and the same sample provided the 21 T cell receptor beta chains below, sequenced in a study of post-analysis software for immune sequencing data. The TCR beta cDNA libraries carried unique molecular identifiers. TCRdb itself ran the PCR reads through MiXCR, one entry per CDR3 protein. Of hundreds of thousands of distinct CDR3 sequences listed, approximately 59% are singletons. No antigen is known for these receptors. Findings and limits, study-wide: TRBV5-6, TRBV5-1 and TRBV20-1 belonged to a set of roughly 5 TRBV segments that were more frequent in patients than controls.

The sample taken for sequencing was blood. The source of these receptors is a girl aged 2-10 years with multiple sclerosis.

Points on this clonotype: One end of the junction is discordant with germline, which a read error may explain. The rearrangement links TRBV20-1 to TRBJ2-3; 9 positions match TRBD1. Per the germline V gene, CDR1 is DFQATT and CDR2 is SNEGSKA (reference sequence). This CDR3 is built from 18 residues. The CDR3 nucleotides are TGTAGTGCCGGAGCCGGGACAGGGAACGCTCCTAGCACAGATACGCAGTATTTT. It is translated as CSAGAGTGNAPSTDTQYF.

In its sample, this clonotype was seen a few times. V usage is TRBV5-5 and J usage is TRBJ2-5; maybe TRBD1 (6 bases). CDR3 length: 16 amino acids. CDR1 is SGHKS, CDR2 YYEKEE, per germline (reference sequence). With 1 base removed from V and 3 bases from J, the gap between germline ends came to 16 bases. The CDR3 sequence is CASSLIQFRTEETQYF. CDR3 DNA: TGTGCCAGCAGCTTGATCCAGTTCCGGACAGAAGAGACCCAGTACTTC.

Turning to this clonotype: Relative to the germline gene, one junction end is altered; a read error may explain this. The chain combines TRBV7-6 with TRBJ2-7; tentative D call: TRBD2 (6 bases). The CDR3 length is 16 residues. The germline gives CDR1 SGHVS, CDR2 FNYEAQ. CDR3 amino acids: CANSLEGPWSRSEQYF. CDR3 bases: TGTGCCAACAGCTTGGAGGGACCCTGGTCGAGGAGCGAGCAGTACTTC.

This clonotype was recorded a few times. V and J are TRBV29-1 and TRBJ2-3; unclear D gene. The germline V gene has CDR1 SQVTM and CDR2 ANQGSEA. The CDR3 is 12 residues long. V lost 5 bases, J lost 0 bases, and 6 bases lay in between. The CDR3 region is CSVYLSTDTQYF. The DNA of the CDR3 is TGCAGCGTTTATCTTAGCACAGATACGCAGTATTTT.

The table lists this clonotype with a few counts. This rearrangement joins TRBV10-2 to TRBJ1-1, with D possibly matching TRBD1 (5 bases). Germline assignment: CDR1 WSHSY and CDR2 SAAADI. The CDR3 has 13 residues. V lost 5 bases, J lost 4 bases, and 11 bases lay in between. CDR3 sequence (DNA): TGCGCCAGCAGTCCTCAGGGCCGCACTGAAGCTTTCTTT. It translates to CASSPQGRTEAFF.

This clonotype has only one observation. The chain carries TRBV2 and TRBJ2-3; D is ambiguous. V lost 3 bases, J lost 0 bases, and 16 bases lay in between. This CDR3 has 17 residues. Per germline, CDR1 SNHLY and CDR2 FYNNEI. The DNA for the CDR3 is TGTGCCAGCAGTGATGGGGTTTCTGGTCCAAGCACAGATACGCAGTATTTT. This translates into CASSDGVSGPSTDTQYF.

The genes are TRBV6-5 and TRBJ2-7, with D unclear. The length of the CDR3 is 12 residues. The V gene lost 9 bases and the J gene lost 3 bases, with 12 bases spanning the gap. Germline V CDR1 and CDR2: MNHEY, SVGAGI. CDR3 sequence (DNA): TGTGCCAGTATGACACAACGCTACGAGCAGTACTTC. This codes for CASMTQRYEQYF.

The chain recombines TRBV20-1 with TRBJ2-2, with D perhaps assigned TRBD1 or TRBD2 (5 bases each). V lost 2 bases, J lost 4 bases, and 17 bases lay in between. Germline V gene sequence: CDR1 DFQATT, CDR2 SNEGSKA (reference sequence). There are 16 residues in the CDR3. The CDR3 protein is CSARSQGLGSTGELFF. The DNA of the CDR3 is TGCAGTGCTAGAAGCCAGGGTTTGGGGAGCACCGGGGAGCTGTTTTTT.

This clonotype occurred once. The chain links TRBV10-3 to TRBJ1-1, with TRBD1 identical over 9 bases. The CDR3 loop spans 14 amino acids. After removal of 4 bases from V and 4 bases from J, the junction contained 4 bases not matched to a gene. Germline CDR1 reads ENHRY; CDR2 reads SYGVKD. The CDR3 protein is CAISAGTGTTEAFF. The CDR3 DNA sequence: TGTGCCATCAGTGCCGGGACAGGGACCACTGAAGCTTTCTTT.

This chain joins TRBV29-1 and TRBJ2-1; D is unclear. Trimming cost V 4 bases and J 5 bases, with 15 bases left between them. Germline V gene sequence: CDR1 SQVTM, CDR2 ANQGSEA. The CDR3 extends over 14 amino acids. CDR3 loop: CSVVGLGGDNEQFF. The CDR3 coding sequence is TGCAGCGTTGTAGGCCTAGGTGGGGACAATGAGCAGTTCTTC.

The rearrangement links TRBV12-3 or TRBV12-4 to TRBJ2-1; perhaps TRBD2 as D (7 bases). The CDR3 sequence is 11 residues long. Trimming shortened V by 8 bases and J by 11 bases, and 13 bases separated the two germline ends. This chain's CDR3 is CASGEGGKQFF. The CDR3 DNA sequence: TGTGCCAGCGGGGAGGGGGGGAAGCAGTTCTTC.

V gene TRBV10-3 combines with J gene TRBJ2-6; no firm D call. In germline, CDR1 is ENHRY, CDR2 SYGVKD. V was shortened by 4 bases and J by 0 bases, with 10 bases between the two germline ends. The CDR3 length is 16 residues. The CDR3 here is CAISGEESSGANVLTF. DNA for the CDR3: TGTGCCATCAGTGGCGAGGAGTCCTCTGGGGCCAACGTCCTGACTTTC.

The rearrangement uses TRBV20-1 and TRBJ1-1; 7 bases are a match to TRBD1. Germline loops: CDR1 DFQATT, CDR2 SNEGSKA (reference sequence). This CDR3 region has 15 residues. V dropped 5 bases and J dropped 0; count of bases not matched to a gene: 9. CDR3 region: CSAQRQGDMNTEAFF. CDR3 nucleotide sequence: TGCAGTGCTCAACGACAGGGTGACATGAACACTGAAGCTTTCTTT.

This clonotype appeared a single time. The chain links TRBV10-3 to TRBJ1-2, with 8 positions matching TRBD1. Germline trimming cut 3 bases from V and 7 bases from J; bases unmatched to any gene: 4. Per the germline V gene, CDR1 is ENHRY and CDR2 is SYGVKD. This CDR3 comprises 13 residues. The CDR3 sequence: CAISDQGARGYTF. CDR3 sequence (DNA): TGTGCCATCAGTGATCAGGGGGCGCGTGGCTACACCTTC.

The V gene is TRBV15, the J gene TRBJ2-3, with 9 bases matching TRBD1. CDR3 length equals 13 residues. Trimming took 9 bases from V and 4 from J; bases not matched to a gene: 5. Germline V gene data show CDR1 as LNHNV and CDR2 as YYDKDF (reference sequence). CDR3 residues: CATDRGDADTQYF. The CDR3 DNA reads as TGTGCCACAGACAGGGGGGACGCAGATACGCAGTATTTT.

The CDR3 loop is CSVVGTGCYEQYF. The DNA for the CDR3 is TGCAGCGTGGTAGGGACAGGCTGCTACGAGCAGTACTTC. The chain links TRBV29-1 to TRBJ2-7; 8 nucleotides match TRBD1. Germline CDR1 is SQVTM and CDR2 is ANQGSEA. V was pared by 6 bases and J by 3 bases, with 7 bases of the junction left unmatched. The CDR3 has 13 residues.

The chain joins TRBV28 to TRBJ1-1, with 8 bases matching TRBD1. The J segment lost 4 bases and the V segment lost 4 bases, leaving 8 bases of the junction unmatched. The CDR3 covers 15 residues. Germline loops: CDR1 MDHEN, CDR2 SYDVKM. This chain's CDR3 is CASSSHRGSGTEAFF. CDR3 sequence (DNA): TGTGCCAGCAGTTCCCACAGGGGGTCGGGCACTGAAGCTTTCTTT.

The rearrangement uses TRBV5-1 and TRBJ2-1; TRBD2 matches at 11 bases. Germline V gives CDR1 SGHRS, CDR2 YFSETQ. With 3 bases clipped from V and 3 bases from J, the junction kept 11 bases outside the gene matches. The CDR3 covers 18 residues. This chain's CDR3 is CASSWRTTTSGNYNEQFF. The CDR3 DNA is TGCGCCAGCAGCTGGCGCACTACGACTAGCGGGAACTACAATGAGCAGTTCTTC.

This clonotype was counted a single time. The rearrangement links TRBV7-3 to TRBJ2-1; 8 positions match TRBD1. V was pared by 5 bases and J by 4 bases, with 4 bases of the junction left unmatched. The CDR3 sequence is 14 residues long. The V gene's germline CDR1 is SGHTA and CDR2 FQGTGA. CDR3 in DNA: TGTGCCAGCAGCATGCGACAGGGGTACAATGAGCAGTTCTTC. Amino acid sequence: CASSMRQGYNEQFF.

This chain links TRBV7-3 with TRBJ1-1; D is perhaps TRBD1 (6 bases). The V end was cut by 3 bases, the J end by 2 bases, with 13 bases between. This CDR3 is built from 15 residues. Germline CDR1 reads SGHTA; CDR2 reads FQGTGA. The DNA for the CDR3 is TGTGCCAGCAGCTTGAAAGGGGGACTCAACACTGAAGCTTTCTTT. This codes for CASSLKGGLNTEAFF.

The V gene is TRBV11-2, the J gene TRBJ2-1; D is undetermined. V was pared by 6 bases and J by 0 bases, with 18 bases between. Germline assignment: CDR1 SGHAT and CDR2 FQNNGV. The CDR3 has 17 residues. Written as DNA, the CDR3 is TGTGCCAGCAGTTCAAATTCACGACTTCCCTCCTACAATGAGCAGTTCTTC. Amino acid sequence: CASSSNSRLPSYNEQFF.